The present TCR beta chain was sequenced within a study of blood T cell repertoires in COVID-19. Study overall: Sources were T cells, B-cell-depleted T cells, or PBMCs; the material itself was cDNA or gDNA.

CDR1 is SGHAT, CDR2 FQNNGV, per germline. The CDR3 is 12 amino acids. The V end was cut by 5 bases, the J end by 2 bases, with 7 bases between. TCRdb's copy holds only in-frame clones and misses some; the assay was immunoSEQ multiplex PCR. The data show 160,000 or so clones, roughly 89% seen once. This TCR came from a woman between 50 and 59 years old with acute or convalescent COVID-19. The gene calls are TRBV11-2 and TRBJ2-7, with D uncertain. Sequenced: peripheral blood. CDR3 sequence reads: CASSLVPYEQYF. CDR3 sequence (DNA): TGTGCCAGCAGCCTTGTTCCCTACGAGCAGTACTTC.